These 29 T cell receptor beta chains share one sample of origin, sequenced in a study of T cell responses to AZD1222 COVID-19 vaccine. The data were produced by immunoSEQ multiplex PCR, yet TCRdb's version contains in-frame clones alone and is incomplete. Of about 120,000 clones in the sample, 87% are singletons; the top ten hold about 10%. The material was peripheral blood, obtained on day 0 of AZD1222 vaccination. Every receptor here comes from an adult in good health.

This clone came up once. The CDR3 region is CASSSWTSGGLNTGELFF. The DNA of the CDR3 is TGTGCCAGTAGCTCCTGGACTAGCGGGGGCCTTAACACCGGGGAGCTGTTTTTT. The chain is built from TRBV19 and TRBJ2-2; 13 bases match TRBD2. With V trimmed by 6 bases and J by 2 bases, 9 bases remained unmatched. Germline CDR1 LNHDA, CDR2 SQIVND (reference sequence). This CDR3 comprises 18 residues.

This clone came up once. The V and J genes are TRBV3-1 (or the pseudogene TRBV3-2) and TRBJ2-7; weak D call: TRBD1 (6 bases). There are 14 residues in the CDR3. Germline CDR1 LGHDT, CDR2 YNNKEL (reference sequence). The ends were cut back, 4 bases at V and 3 bases at J, with 13 bases in the middle. CDR3 DNA: TGTGCCAGCAGCCGCGGACAGAAAAACTACGAGCAGTACTTC. This gives the protein CASSRGQKNYEQYF.

This clone was picked up one time. V usage is TRBV19 and J usage is TRBJ1-5; D ambiguous. The V end lost 1 base, the J end lost 0 bases, and 7 bases lay between the germline ends. This CDR3 has 15 residues. Per the germline V gene, CDR1 is LNHDA and CDR2 is SQIVND (reference sequence). Written as DNA, the CDR3 is TGTGCCAGTAGTATAGTAGCAGATAGCAATCAGCCCCAGCATTTT. Translated, it gives CASSIVADSNQPQHF.

The chain joins TRBV30 to TRBJ1-4, with 7 nucleotides matching TRBD1. CDR3 size: 13 residues. After removal of 1 base from V and 6 bases from J, the junction contained 2 bases not matched to a gene. CDR1 is GTSNPN and CDR2 is SVGIG in the germline V gene (reference sequence). The CDR3 loop is CAWSGGGDEKLFF. The CDR3, as DNA: TGTGCCTGGAGTGGAGGGGGCGATGAAAAACTGTTTTTT.

This sequence joins TRBV9 and TRBJ2-1; TRBD2 agrees at 9 bases. Germline loops: CDR1 SGDLS, CDR2 YYNGEE. With V trimmed by 2 bases and J by 6 bases, 3 bases remained unmatched. This CDR3 region has 14 residues. The CDR3 DNA sequence: TGTGCCAGCAGCGTTGGCGGGAGGGGCAATGAGCAGTTCTTC. Its protein is CASSVGGRGNEQFF.

V is TRBV11-2 and J is TRBJ2-2; TRBD2 matches 13 bases. The V and J ends lost 6 bases and 2 bases, in that order; junction bases with no gene match: 9. CDR3 size: 18 residues. CDR1 and CDR2 from the germline V gene are SGHAT and FQNNGV. CDR3 DNA sequence: TGTGCCAGCAGTTCTAGACTAGCGGGGGGAGGTAACACCGGGGAGCTGTTTTTT. This gives the protein CASSSRLAGGGNTGELFF.

This chain uses TRBV30 with TRBJ2-1; perhaps TRBD2 as D (5 bases). The V and J ends lost 1 base and 1 base respectively, with 8 bases between them. The germline CDR1 and CDR2 sequences are GTSNPN and SVGIG (reference sequence). The CDR3 has 14 residues. The CDR3, as DNA: TGTGCCTGGAGTGCCAGCGGTTCCTACAATGAGCAGTTCTTC. The encoded protein is CAWSASGSYNEQFF.

The rearrangement links TRBV4-3 to TRBJ2-2; D not certain. The germline V gene encodes CDR1 LGHNA and CDR2 YSLEER. The CDR3 is made up of 14 amino acids. The V and J ends lost 0 bases and 8 bases respectively, with 10 bases between them. CDR3 amino acids: CASSQDLPSGELFF. The CDR3 DNA sequence: TGCGCCAGCAGCCAAGATTTGCCTTCGGGGGAGCTGTTTTTT.

V is TRBV27 and J is TRBJ1-1; D is ambiguous. Trimming stripped 3 bases from V and 0 bases from J, with 5 bases between. The length of the CDR3 is 13 residues. CDR1 is MNHEY, CDR2 SMNVEV, per germline (reference sequence). The chain's CDR3 is CASSFAMNTEAFF. CDR3 sequence (DNA): TGTGCCAGCAGTTTCGCGATGAACACTGAAGCTTTCTTT.

The gene calls are TRBV27 and TRBJ2-1; 8 positions match TRBD2. The germline CDR1 and CDR2 sequences are MNHEY and SMNVEV (reference sequence). The CDR3 runs 20 residues. With V trimmed by 0 bases and J by 0 bases, 13 bases remained unmatched. As DNA, the CDR3 is TGTGCCAGCAGTTTATCGATCCCGCGGGAGGCCTCGATCTCCTACAATGAGCAGTTCTTC. Translated: CASSLSIPREASISYNEQFF.

This chain joins TRBV5-1 and TRBJ2-2; D is uncertain. The CDR3 consists of 17 residues. Trimming shortened V by 0 bases and J by 5 bases, and 17 bases separated the two germline ends. Germline CDR1 and CDR2: SGHRS and YFSETQ. CDR3 coding DNA: TGCGCCAGCAGCTTGGGACCTGGCGATGGTGGGACCGGGGAGCTGTTTTTT. Translating gives CASSLGPGDGGTGELFF.

This chain joins TRBV28 and TRBJ2-2; D is uncertain. Germline CDR1 is MDHEN and CDR2 is SYDVKM. The ends were cut back, 6 bases at V and 5 bases at J, with 22 bases in the middle. The CDR3 runs 17 residues. The CDR3 DNA sequence: TGTGCCAGCAGCCTCAGACGGAGTACCTACCTTACCGGGGAGCTGTTTTTT. Protein product: CASSLRRSTYLTGELFF.

The rearrangement joins TRBV5-4 to TRBJ2-6; no definite D call. CDR3 length equals 16 residues. Trimming removed 0 bases at V and 0 bases at J, with 7 bases between. CDR1 is SGHNT and CDR2 is YYREEE in the germline V gene (reference sequence). As DNA, the CDR3 is TGTGCCAGCAGCTTGGCCGGAGTCTCTGGGGCCAACGTCCTGACTTTC. It encodes CASSLAGVSGANVLTF.

V usage is TRBV28 and J usage is TRBJ1-1, with a tentative D call TRBD1 (5 bases). Germline V lookup: CDR1 MDHEN, CDR2 SYDVKM. V was shortened by 4 bases and J by 10 bases, with 19 bases between the two germline ends. There are 14 residues in the CDR3. CDR3 bases: TGTGCCAGCAGTTCCCCCTTAATGGGGGGAGGAGCTTTCTTT. As protein: CASSSPLMGGGAFF.

This rearrangement joins TRBV10-3 to TRBJ2-5; D is uncertain. V was pared by 0 bases and J by 1 base, with 12 bases between. This CDR3 is built from 16 residues. Per germline, CDR1 ENHRY and CDR2 SYGVKD. CDR3 amino acids: CAISESKASLQETQYF. The CDR3, as DNA: TGTGCCATCAGTGAGTCGAAGGCCAGCCTCCAAGAGACCCAGTACTTC.

V is TRBV5-1 and J is TRBJ1-1; 9 nucleotides align to TRBD1. J lost 1 base, V lost 0 bases, and 4 bases had no gene match. This CDR3 has 16 residues. Germline lookup yields CDR1 SGHRS and CDR2 YFSETQ. CDR3 DNA sequence: TGCGCCAGCAGCTTGGAAAAGACAGGGGGGAACACTGAAGCTTTCTTT. Translating gives CASSLEKTGGNTEAFF.

The V call is TRBV11-3, the J call TRBJ2-7; TRBD2 matches 12 bases. V was clipped by 5 bases and J by 6 bases; unmatched bases: 20. The CDR3 is 19 amino acids. Germline V gene data show CDR1 as SGHNT and CDR2 as YENEEA. The CDR3 reads CASSATRLLAGGRNSEQYF. The CDR3 DNA sequence: TGTGCCAGCAGCGCAACCAGGCTACTAGCGGGGGGCCGAAATTCCGAGCAGTACTTC.

CDR3 sequence: CASSQESLVSTDTQYF. The CDR3 DNA is TGCGCCAGCAGCCAAGAATCTCTGGTGAGCACAGATACGCAGTATTTT. V usage is TRBV4-1 and J usage is TRBJ2-3; D is unresolved. Germline V gene data show CDR1 as MGHRA and CDR2 as YSYEKL. There are 16 residues in the CDR3. Trimming cost V 0 bases and J 0 bases, with 10 bases left between them.

The rearrangement links TRBV7-9 to TRBJ1-6; 9 bases agree with TRBD1. This CDR3 spans 15 amino acids. CDR1 is SEHNR and CDR2 is FQNEAQ in the germline V gene (reference sequence). V was pared by 0 bases and J by 9 bases, with 3 bases of the junction left unmatched. The DNA of the CDR3 is TGTGCCAGCAGCTTAGCGGGACAGGGAAGTTCACCCCTCCACTTT. This sequence encodes CASSLAGQGSSPLHF.

The chain carries TRBV5-1 and TRBJ2-7; TRBD2 aligns across 10 bases. CDR3 size: 19 residues. Per the germline V gene, CDR1 is SGHRS and CDR2 is YFSETQ. Trimming took 4 bases from V and 1 from J; bases not matched to a gene: 17. CDR3 sequence: CASSTTRTTSGPISYEQYF. For the CDR3, the DNA is TGCGCCAGCAGCACCACCAGAACGACTAGCGGGCCCATTTCCTACGAGCAGTACTTC.

V is TRBV27 and J is TRBJ2-1; the D is unclear. The CDR3 extends over 18 amino acids. Trimming removed 0 bases from V and 9 bases from J, with 24 bases in between. Germline V gene data show CDR1 as MNHEY and CDR2 as SMNVEV (reference sequence). Here the CDR3 reads CASSLSGFQSVSPIEQFF. For the CDR3, the DNA is TGTGCCAGCAGTTTATCGGGGTTCCAGTCGGTCTCGCCCATTGAGCAGTTCTTC.

The rearrangement uses TRBV6-2 or TRBV6-3 and TRBJ1-2; 8 bases align to TRBD1. Trimming cost V 2 bases and J 1 base; bases outside gene matches: 3. This CDR3 is built from 15 residues. Germline CDR1 MNHEY, CDR2 SVGEGT. This chain's CDR3 is CASSYEDRDNYGYTF. DNA of the CDR3: TGTGCCAGCAGTTACGAGGACAGGGATAACTATGGCTACACCTTC.

The rearrangement uses TRBV6-1 and TRBJ1-1; a weak D match, TRBD1 (5 bases). V lost 2 bases and J 3 bases, leaving 7 bases between the germline ends. CDR3 size: 13 residues. Per germline, CDR1 MNHNS and CDR2 SASEGT. For the CDR3, the DNA is TGTGCCAGCAGTGAAAGACAGTACACTGAAGCTTTCTTT. Amino acid sequence: CASSERQYTEAFF.

The chain recombines TRBV19 with TRBJ2-1; 11 bases match TRBD1. V lost 8 bases to trimming and J lost 8 bases; unmatched junction nucleotides: 11. This CDR3 has 15 residues. Germline values: CDR1 LNHDA, CDR2 SQIVND (reference sequence). CDR3 protein: CASHTPGQGGDEQFF. CDR3 nucleotide sequence: TGTGCCAGTCATACCCCGGGACAGGGGGGTGATGAGCAGTTCTTC.

This chain uses TRBV18 with TRBJ2-1; 10 bases are shared with TRBD1. The CDR3 extends over 15 amino acids. V gave up 2 bases and J gave up 4 bases; unmatched junction bases: 2. Looked up from germline, CDR1 is KGHSH and CDR2 is LQKENI. The CDR3 loop is CASSPGGQGYNEQFF. The CDR3 DNA reads TGTGCCAGCTCACCAGGGGGACAGGGGTACAATGAGCAGTTCTTC.

This chain uses TRBV27 with TRBJ2-2; D might be TRBD1 or TRBD2, each matching 5 bases. The CDR3 covers 16 residues. V was pared by 2 bases and J by 1 base, with 11 bases between. CDR1 and CDR2 (germline): MNHEY, SMNVEV (reference sequence). The DNA for the CDR3 is TGTGCCAGCAGTTTAGGTGGGACGGTGAACACCGGGGAGCTGTTTTTT. This gives the protein CASSLGGTVNTGELFF.

The chain is built from TRBV27 and TRBJ1-5; no reliable D call. The germline CDR1 and CDR2 sequences are MNHEY and SMNVEV (reference sequence). The CDR3 length is 13 residues. Trimming left V 3 bases short and J 5 bases short, with 8 bases between. The CDR3 DNA is TGTGCCAGCAGTTTTTCGGTAGATCAGCCCCAGCATTTT. Protein: CASSFSVDQPQHF.

The rearrangement uses TRBV2 and TRBJ2-3; D is uncertain. V dropped 7 bases and J dropped 2 bases, with 7 bases sitting between them. This CDR3 is built from 12 residues. From germline, CDR1 is SNHLY and CDR2 FYNNEI. The CDR3 loop reads CASKTDTDTQYF. In DNA, the CDR3 is TGTGCCAGCAAAACGGACACAGATACGCAGTATTTT.

This chain joins TRBV29-1 and TRBJ1-2; tentatively, D is TRBD1 (5 bases). Trimming removed 3 bases from V and 2 bases from J, with 25 bases in between. The V gene's germline CDR1 is SQVTM and CDR2 ANQGSEA. The length of the CDR3 is 18 residues. The CDR3 DNA is TGCAGCGTTGACCCGGGAGGGTACAGGAACTTAATAAACTATGGCTACACCTTC. Residues: CSVDPGGYRNLINYGYTF.